Below are 13 T cell receptor beta chains sequenced from a single sample in a study of cytomegalovirus exposure and HLA in healthy donors. 13 Jbeta primers and 60 Vbeta primers were used for the PCR. Method: immunoSEQ multiplex PCR; TCRdb's copy keeps in-frame clones and lacks some. This repertoire includes about 140,000 clones. Sequencing used PBMCs. These receptors were collected from a woman aged 18-30 years in good health and CMV-seronegative.

V is TRBV13 and J is TRBJ2-5; D uncertain. The length of the CDR3 is 13 residues. CDR1 is PRHDT, CDR2 FYEKMQ, per germline (reference sequence). V shed 1 base and J shed 4 bases, with 7 bases lying between them. CDR3 residues: CASSLEGGETQYF. For the CDR3, the DNA is TGTGCCAGCAGCTTAGAAGGCGGAGAGACCCAGTACTTC.

This chain uses TRBV27 with TRBJ2-7, with TRBD2 as a possible D gene (5 bases). The CDR3 length is 16 residues. V was cut by 2 bases and J by 2 bases, with 16 bases left in between. Germline CDR1 and CDR2: MNHEY and SMNVEV (reference sequence). CDR3 amino acids: CASSLEGASGAYEQYF. The DNA for the CDR3 is TGTGCCAGCAGTTTAGAGGGCGCCAGCGGTGCCTACGAGCAGTACTTC.

V usage is TRBV7-3 and J usage is TRBJ2-1; D perhaps matches TRBD2 (7 bases). V lost 5 bases and J 13 bases, leaving 24 bases between the germline ends. The CDR3 runs 15 residues. CDR1 is SGHTA, CDR2 FQGTGA, per germline. In nucleotides, the CDR3 is TGTGCCAGCAGCCCCAATGGGGGCGGGAGCGAACCTCAGTTCTTC. It codes for CASSPNGGGSEPQFF.

The chain uses TRBV4-2 and TRBJ2-1; 11 bases are shared with TRBD2. The V and J ends lost 0 bases and 7 bases, in that order; junction bases with no gene match: 5. Germline lookup yields CDR1 LGHNA and CDR2 YNFKEQ. The CDR3 totals 16 residues. In DNA, the CDR3 is TGTGCCAGCAGCCAAGAGGTTGGGACTAGCGGAAATGAGCAGTTCTTC. Residues: CASSQEVGTSGNEQFF.

The gene calls are TRBV5-4 and TRBJ1-2; D might be TRBD1 (5 bases). V was shortened by 0 bases and J by 4 bases, with 10 bases between the two germline ends. The CDR3 covers 14 residues. CDR1 and CDR2 (germline): SGHNT, YYREEE (reference sequence). The CDR3 coding sequence is TGTGCCAGCAGCTTGGGGGGGGGAATCTATGGCTACACCTTC. Translated: CASSLGGGIYGYTF.

The rearrangement joins TRBV10-1 to TRBJ2-1; D is perhaps TRBD2 (6 bases). The CDR3 contains 14 residues. Trimming left V 6 bases short and J 8 bases short, with 17 bases between. Germline V gene lookup returns CDR1 WNHNN and CDR2 SYGVQD (reference sequence). CDR3 sequence: CASSTTWGDYEQFF. As DNA, the CDR3 is TGCGCCAGCAGCACGACATGGGGGGATTATGAGCAGTTCTTC.

A word on this clone: Compared with germline, one end of the junction differs, possibly owing to a read error. The gene calls are TRBV19 and TRBJ2-7, with D perhaps matching TRBD1 (6 bases). Germline V CDR1 and CDR2: LNHDA, SQIVND (reference sequence). The CDR3 spans 11 residues. The CDR3 nucleotides are TGTGCCAGTAGTATGGACAGAATTTTTACGTTC. Protein sequence: CASSMDRIFTF.

The chain uses TRBV27 and TRBJ1-4; perhaps TRBD1 as D (5 bases). This CDR3 spans 15 amino acids. Trimming left V 5 bases short and J 6 bases short, with 16 bases between. Germline V gene sequence: CDR1 MNHEY, CDR2 SMNVEV (reference sequence). The CDR3 loop is CASSVRGLWDEKLFF. The CDR3 region has the DNA TGTGCCAGCAGTGTTAGGGGCTTGTGGGATGAAAAACTGTTTTTT.

A note on this clone: Other DNA sequences in the sample encode the same CDR3. V gene TRBV7-2 combines with J gene TRBJ1-5, with D uncertain. Looked up from germline, CDR1 is SGHTA and CDR2 is FQGNSA. The CDR3 is 12 residues long. V lost 2 bases, J lost 7 bases, and 6 bases lay in between. The CDR3 DNA reads as TGTGCCAGCAGCTTACTTAGCCAGCCCCAGCATTTT. Its protein product is CASSLLSQPQHF.

The J gene is TRBJ2-1, the V gene TRBV30; 8 bases are a match to TRBD2. The V segment lost 2 bases and the J segment 3 bases; nucleotides outside the gene matches: 12. The CDR3 runs 17 residues. From germline, CDR1 is GTSNPN and CDR2 SVGIG (reference sequence). The CDR3 bases are TGTGCCTGGAGTCCTGGGGAGGGACTAGGGGACTACAATGAGCAGTTCTTC. This encodes CAWSPGEGLGDYNEQFF. The entire variable domain, with the rest obtained from reference TRBV30 and TRBJ2-1, is as follows: SQTIHQWPATLVQPVGSPLSLECTVEGTSNPNLYWYRQAAGRGLQLLFYSVGIGQISSEVPQNLSASRPQDRQFILSSKKLLLSDSGFYLCAWSPGEGLGDYNEQFFGPGTRLTVL.

V usage is TRBV9 and J usage is TRBJ2-2; perhaps TRBD2 as D (5 bases). Trimming pared 1 base from V and 7 bases from J, leaving 14 bases between. The CDR3 totals 15 residues. Germline loops: CDR1 SGDLS, CDR2 YYNGEE. The CDR3 spells CASSVSTNRDGELFF. DNA of the CDR3: TGTGCCAGCAGCGTATCCACTAATCGGGACGGGGAGCTGTTTTTT.

This chain connects TRBV4-2 to TRBJ2-5, with a tentative D call TRBD1 (5 bases). CDR3 size: 15 residues. The V gene lost 0 bases and the J gene lost 4 bases, with 12 bases spanning the gap. Germline lookup yields CDR1 LGHNA and CDR2 YNFKEQ. The CDR3 coding sequence is TGTGCCAGCAGCCAAGAAGGGCAGGGCGGAGAGACCCAGTACTTC. Residues: CASSQEGQGGETQYF.

This chain links TRBV25-1 with TRBJ2-1; TRBD1 agrees at 10 bases. V shed 1 base, J shed 5 bases, and the junction held 8 bases outside the gene matches. CDR3 length: 17 residues. The germline V gene has CDR1 MGHDK and CDR2 SYGVNS. CDR3 protein: CASSEWGGTGVDNEQFF. DNA of the CDR3: TGTGCCAGCAGTGAATGGGGGGGGACAGGGGTGGACAATGAGCAGTTCTTC.